The sequence of this T cell receptor beta chain was determined in a study of neurological immune-mediated disorders. Findings and caveats of the study: Expanded clones shared no CDR3 amino acid sequences across subjects, suggesting private repertoires in all groups.

As to time point: technical triplicate 2. cDNA was made by 5'RACE with 10-nucleotide random UMIs. Every sequencing run gave over 190 million TCR-beta sequences, taken from 15-18 subjects. MiXCR, run by TCRdb on the 5' RACE reads, gives a single entry per CDR3 protein. This sample has under 65,000 distinct CDR3 sequences; approximately 25% occur once, and the top ten carry about 4.5%. About this clonotype: Its antigen is as yet unknown.

CDR1 and CDR2 (germline): SGHRS, YFSETQ. The CDR3 contains 15 residues. V lost 4 bases and J lost 8; bases outside the gene matches: 8. Source material: PBMCs. V usage is TRBV5-1 and J usage is TRBJ1-4, with 10 positions matching TRBD1. The clonotype originates from a man in his sixties with HTLV-1-associated myelopathy (HAM/TSP). The chain's CDR3 is CASSQSGTGDEKLFF. CDR3 coding DNA: TGCGCCAGCAGCCAATCCGGGACAGGGGACGAAAAACTGTTTTTT.